The 20 T cell receptor beta chains listed next were all sequenced from one sample in a study of blood T cell repertoires in COVID-19. Repertoires were generated with immunoSEQ multiplex PCR, while TCRdb's copy carries only in-frame clones and drops some. The top ten clones hold 1.2% of a sample with 120,000 or so clones, about 88% of them seen once. Source material: peripheral blood. These receptors all stem from a woman older than 75 with acute or convalescent COVID-19.

J is TRBJ2-1 and V is TRBV5-4, with TRBD2 as a possible D gene (5 bases). Germline loops: CDR1 SGHNT, CDR2 YYREEE (reference sequence). The CDR3 consists of 13 residues. Deletions cut 0 bases from V and 10 bases from J, with 11 bases between. The CDR3 DNA sequence: TGTGCCAGCAGCTTGGCCTCTAGCTGGGAGCAGTTCTTC. As protein: CASSLASSWEQFF.

The chain joins TRBV5-1 to TRBJ2-7, with D possibly TRBD1 on 6 matching bases. The CDR3 runs to 14 residues. Germline CDR1 SGHRS, CDR2 YFSETQ. The ends were cut back, 5 bases at V and 3 bases at J, with 15 bases in the middle. Written as DNA, the CDR3 is TGCGCCAGCAGGCCCATGGGGGCCAACTACGAGCAGTACTTC. It codes for CASRPMGANYEQYF.

The rearrangement joins TRBV11-3 to TRBJ2-2; D is possibly TRBD2 (5 bases). This CDR3 comprises 17 residues. Germline-derived CDR1 and CDR2 are SGHNT and YENEEA. Trimming left V 5 bases short and J 1 base short, with 17 bases between. The DNA of the CDR3 is TGTGCCAGCAGCCGACTCTCCGGGGTCCTGAACACCGGGGAGCTGTTTTTT. Its protein product is CASSRLSGVLNTGELFF.

CDR3 in DNA: TGTGCCAGCAGCTCACGAGGGGCCAGGGGCAACTATGGCTACACCTTC. This sequence encodes CASSSRGARGNYGYTF. V is TRBV7-9 and J is TRBJ1-2, with D maybe TRBD1 (6 bases). V gave up 4 bases and J gave up 2 bases, with 17 bases separating them. The CDR3 is 16 residues long. Germline CDR1 and CDR2: SEHNR and FQNEAQ (reference sequence).

Turning to this clone: This sample also contains other DNA sequences that code for the same CDR3. The chain combines TRBV2 with TRBJ1-6; 7 bases align to TRBD1. V shed 6 bases, J shed 7 bases, and the junction held 3 bases outside the gene matches. The germline V gene encodes CDR1 SNHLY and CDR2 FYNNEI. This CDR3 has 13 residues. For the CDR3, the DNA is TGTGCCAGCAGAGGACAGGTGAATTCACCCCTCCACTTT. Translated: CASRGQVNSPLHF. The variable domain in full, with the rest retrieved from reference TRBV2 and TRBJ1-6, is EPEVTQTPSHQVTQMGQEVILRCVPISNHLYFYWYRQILGQKVEFLVSFYNNEISEKSEIFDDQFSVERPDGSNFTLKIRSTKLEDSAMYFCASRGQVNSPLHFGNGTRLTVT.

The J gene is TRBJ2-3, the V gene TRBV5-1; TRBD2 is a possible D gene (5 bases). The V end was cut by 0 bases, the J end by 3 bases, with 11 bases between. The CDR3 length is 15 residues. The germline V gene encodes CDR1 SGHRS and CDR2 YFSETQ. This chain's CDR3 is CASSLVLGETDTQYF. The CDR3 nucleotides read TGCGCCAGCAGCTTGGTGCTCGGGGAGACAGATACGCAGTATTTT.

CDR3 loop: CASSRRGQGPNEKLFF. DNA for the CDR3: TGTGCCAGCAGCCGGCGGGGACAGGGCCCTAATGAAAAACTGTTTTTT. This chain links TRBV3-1 (or the pseudogene TRBV3-2) with TRBJ1-4; 9 bases align to TRBD1. Trimming at V came to 4 bases and at J to 3 bases, leaving 6 bases not matched to a gene. This CDR3 is 16 amino acids long. CDR1 and CDR2 (germline): LGHDT, YNNKEL (reference sequence).

The V call is TRBV6-5, the J call TRBJ1-4; the D is unclear. Germline loops: CDR1 MNHEY, CDR2 SVGAGI. Trimming pared 5 bases from V and 3 bases from J, leaving 13 bases between. This CDR3 spans 15 amino acids. CDR3 loop: CASSLRLGPNEKLFF. The CDR3 nucleotides read TGTGCCAGCAGTCTAAGGCTAGGTCCTAATGAAAAACTGTTTTTT.

The chain links TRBV5-1 to TRBJ2-2, with a tentative D call TRBD1 (5 bases). Trimming left V 5 bases short and J 0 bases short, with 11 bases between. The length of the CDR3 is 15 residues. Germline V gene lookup returns CDR1 SGHRS and CDR2 YFSETQ. The CDR3 here is CASSLGQSNTGELFF. In DNA form, the CDR3 reads TGCGCCAGCAGTCTGGGGCAGTCGAACACCGGGGAGCTGTTTTTT.

This chain links TRBV15 with TRBJ1-1; D possibly corresponds to TRBD1 (5 bases). The V and J ends lost 0 bases and 4 bases respectively, with 12 bases between them. Germline V gives CDR1 LNHNV, CDR2 YYDKDF (reference sequence). The length of the CDR3 is 15 residues. In DNA form, the CDR3 reads TGTGCCACCAGCAGAGATTATTCGGGGGGCACTGAAGCTTTCTTT. This codes for CATSRDYSGGTEAFF.

The genes are TRBV9 and TRBJ2-3; 8 bases are a match to TRBD2. This CDR3 has 14 amino acids. Germline V gene data show CDR1 as SGDLS and CDR2 as YYNGEE. The trim removed 4 bases at V and 1 base at J, leaving 2 bases unmatched. The CDR3 reads CASSRGGGTDTQYF. The DNA for the CDR3 is TGTGCCAGCAGCCGGGGGGGTGGCACAGATACGCAGTATTTT.

The J gene is TRBJ1-5, the V gene TRBV4-1; no definite D call. Germline loops: CDR1 MGHRA, CDR2 YSYEKL. This CDR3 comprises 17 residues. V lost 0 bases, J lost 0 bases, and 12 bases lay in between. The CDR3 is CASSQDQDSYSNQPQHF. The CDR3, as DNA: TGCGCCAGCAGCCAAGACCAGGACTCCTATAGCAATCAGCCCCAGCATTTT.

J is TRBJ1-6 and V is TRBV20-1; D is ambiguous. The CDR3 spans 13 residues. Germline V gene lookup returns CDR1 DFQATT and CDR2 SNEGSKA (reference sequence). The V and J ends lost 3 bases and 5 bases respectively, with 8 bases between them. The CDR3 DNA is TGCAGTGCTAGTCGGGGTAATAATTCACCCCTCCACTTT. Its translation: CSASRGNNSPLHF.

The genes are TRBV6-5 and TRBJ1-5; TRBD1 matches at 7 bases. Germline V gives CDR1 MNHEY, CDR2 SVGAGI. This CDR3 has 13 amino acids. The J segment lost 6 bases and the V segment lost 6 bases, leaving 5 bases of the junction unmatched. The CDR3 loop is CASRGTDSQPQHF. In nucleotides, the CDR3 is TGTGCCAGCAGGGGGACAGATTCTCAGCCCCAGCATTTT.

The chain joins TRBV19 to TRBJ1-1, with D unclear. CDR3 length: 13 residues. The V and J ends lost 6 bases and 0 bases respectively, with 8 bases between them. Per germline, CDR1 LNHDA and CDR2 SQIVND (reference sequence). CDR3 residues: CASSLNLNTEAFF. In nucleotides, the CDR3 is TGTGCCAGTAGCCTCAACTTGAACACTGAAGCTTTCTTT. Full variable domain (missing parts from reference TRBV19 and TRBJ1-1): DGGITQSPKYLFRKEGQNVTLSCEQNLNHDAMYWYRQDPGQGLRLIYYSQIVNDFQKGDIAEGYSVSREKKESFPLTVTSAQKNPTAFYLCASSLNLNTEAFFGQGTRLTVV.

This clone came up once. The CDR3 here is CASSYTFRTQGGNGYTF. The CDR3 DNA reads TGTGCCAGCAGTTACACTTTCCGGACTCAGGGAGGAAATGGCTACACCTTC. This sequence joins TRBV6-2 or TRBV6-3 and TRBJ1-2; weak D call: TRBD1 (5 bases). The V gene lost 2 bases and the J gene lost 6 bases, with 22 bases spanning the gap. This CDR3 spans 17 amino acids. Germline V gene data show CDR1 as MNHEY and CDR2 as SVGEGT.

The rearrangement links TRBV11-3 to TRBJ1-5; no definite D call. Trimming took 3 bases from V and 0 from J, leaving 9 bases between them. There are 15 residues in the CDR3. Per germline, CDR1 SGHNT and CDR2 YENEEA. The CDR3 spells CASSLFPYSNQPQHF. CDR3 bases: TGTGCCAGCAGCTTGTTCCCGTATAGCAATCAGCCCCAGCATTTT.

The chain links TRBV2 to TRBJ1-2, with 7 nucleotides matching TRBD1. This CDR3 contains 13 residues. The ends lost 2 bases at V and 8 bases at J; junction bases unmatched: 5. Germline CDR1 reads SNHLY; CDR2 reads FYNNEI. As DNA, the CDR3 is TGTGCCAGCAGTGAATACCCGGGACAGGGCTACACCTTC. Translating gives CASSEYPGQGYTF.

V gene TRBV9 combines with J gene TRBJ2-5; 8 nucleotides align to TRBD1. Per the germline V gene, CDR1 is SGDLS and CDR2 is YYNGEE. J gave up 5 bases and V 0 bases, and 9 bases lay outside the gene matches. This CDR3 region has 16 residues. The CDR3 loop reads CASSVAGQGAGETQYF. CDR3 in DNA: TGTGCCAGCAGCGTAGCCGGGCAGGGGGCGGGTGAGACCCAGTACTTC.

This chain joins TRBV19 and TRBJ2-3, with 11 nucleotides matching TRBD2. The trim removed 6 bases at V and 6 bases at J, leaving 20 bases unmatched. This CDR3 has 19 residues. Germline CDR1 is LNHDA and CDR2 is SQIVND (reference sequence). The CDR3 DNA is TGTGCCAGTAGCAAGACAAAATATCCGGGACTAGCGGTAGAGGATACGCAGTATTTT. Translation gives CASSKTKYPGLAVEDTQYF. Drawing the rest from reference TRBV19 and TRBJ2-3, the complete variable domain is DGGITQSPKYLFRKEGQNVTLSCEQNLNHDAMYWYRQDPGQGLRLIYYSQIVNDFQKGDIAEGYSVSREKKESFPLTVTSAQKNPTAFYLCASSKTKYPGLAVEDTQYFGPGTRLTVL.